Presented here are 29 T cell receptor beta chains from one specimen sequenced in a study of blood T cell repertoires in COVID-19. Libraries were prepared by immunoSEQ multiplex PCR; TCRdb keeps only in-frame clonotypes and omits some of them. This sample has 51,000 or so clones; over 85% occur once, and the top ten carry 9%. The specimen sequenced was peripheral blood. Receptors originate from a man aged 80 or over with active or convalescent COVID-19.

The chain links TRBV6-5 to TRBJ1-1; perhaps TRBD1 as D (5 bases). Trimming took off 0 bases at V and 4 bases at J, with 15 bases between the two ends. Germline loops: CDR1 MNHEY, CDR2 SVGAGI. The CDR3 sequence is 16 residues long. The CDR3 reads CASSYSVGAWGTEAFF. CDR3 DNA sequence: TGTGCCAGCAGTTACTCCGTAGGGGCCTGGGGCACTGAAGCTTTCTTT.

CDR3 sequence: CSALGSSGSLSEQYF. For the CDR3, the DNA is TGCAGCGCCCTGGGGAGTAGCGGGAGTCTCAGCGAGCAGTACTTC. V and J are TRBV29-1 and TRBJ2-7, with 9 bases aligning to TRBD2. Germline V gene lookup returns CDR1 SQVTM and CDR2 ANQGSEA. V dropped 7 bases and J dropped 6; count of bases not matched to a gene: 16. The CDR3 contains 15 residues.

This clone was observed a single time. The chain combines TRBV3-1 (or the pseudogene TRBV3-2) with TRBJ1-2; no clear D. This CDR3 is built from 11 residues. In germline, CDR1 is LGHDT, CDR2 YNNKEL (reference sequence). The V and J ends lost 3 bases and 8 bases respectively, with 7 bases between them. CDR3 nucleotide sequence: TGTGCCAGCAGCCATATAGAGGGCTACACCTTC. Its protein product is CASSHIEGYTF.

J is TRBJ1-1 and V is TRBV16; D is possibly TRBD1 (6 bases). V lost 2 bases and J 8 bases, leaving 6 bases between the germline ends. Germline lookup yields CDR1 KGHSY and CDR2 FQNENV. This CDR3 has 11 amino acids. DNA for the CDR3: TGTGCCAGCAGCCAAAGGGGGGAAGCTTTCTTT. Translated: CASSQRGEAFF.

This rearrangement joins TRBV6-7 to TRBJ1-2; D might be TRBD1 (5 bases). TRBV6-7 is known as an ORF, though its function is uncertain. The V end was cut by 4 bases, the J end by 0 bases, with 18 bases between. CDR3 length: 17 residues. For the CDR3, the DNA is TGTGCCAGCAGTTCTCCGTCTCGACAGCCTGCTAACTATGGCTACACCTTC. The encoded protein is CASSSPSRQPANYGYTF.

The genes are TRBV7-2 and TRBJ1-2; tentative D call: TRBD1 (5 bases). From germline, CDR1 is SGHTA and CDR2 FQGNSA. Trimming left V 1 base short and J 5 bases short, with 17 bases between. This CDR3 is built from 16 residues. CDR3 bases: TGTGCCAGCAGCTTAGTAGCCGGACAAACGTATTATGGCTACACCTTC. Residues: CASSLVAGQTYYGYTF.

The rearrangement uses TRBV18 and TRBJ2-3; TRBD2 matches 12 bases. V lost 3 bases to trimming and J lost 2 bases; unmatched junction nucleotides: 3. Germline V lookup: CDR1 KGHSH, CDR2 LQKENI. CDR3 length equals 16 residues. The CDR3 DNA reads as TGTGCCAGCTCACCGCGACTAGCGGGAGCCACAGATACGCAGTATTTT. Encoded protein: CASSPRLAGATDTQYF.

DNA for the CDR3: TGTGCCAGCAGTAAGACAGGGGCGGGCAATCAGCCCCAGCATTTT. Translated, it gives CASSKTGAGNQPQHF. The chain joins TRBV27 to TRBJ1-5; 8 positions agree with TRBD1. V trimming: 5 bases; J trimming: 2 bases; junction bases outside the gene matches: 5. This CDR3 spans 15 amino acids. CDR1 and CDR2 from the germline V gene are MNHEY and SMNVEV (reference sequence).

The chain links TRBV5-1 to TRBJ2-7, with TRBD2 matching 7 bases. V shed 1 base, J shed 3 bases, and the junction held 13 bases outside the gene matches. The CDR3 consists of 17 residues. Germline CDR1 SGHRS, CDR2 YFSETQ. CDR3 sequence (DNA): TGCGCCAGCAGCTTGTCTAGCGGAGCCCCTCTCGACTACGAGCAGTACTTC. Translation: CASSLSSGAPLDYEQYF. Supplemented by reference TRBV5-1 and TRBJ2-7, the full variable domain reads KAGVTQTPRYLIKTRGQQVTLSCSPISGHRSVSWYQQTPGQGLQFLFEYFSETQRNKGNFPGRFSGRQFSNSRSEMNVSTLELGDSALYLCASSLSSGAPLDYEQYFGPGTRLTVT.

The chain recombines TRBV7-2 with TRBJ1-4; TRBD1 is a possible D gene (6 bases). This CDR3 comprises 15 residues. Germline-derived CDR1 and CDR2 are SGHTA and FQGNSA. The V and J ends lost 0 bases and 3 bases respectively, with 8 bases between them. The DNA for the CDR3 is TGTGCCAGCAGCTTAGCGTCAGGGGCTAATGAAAAACTGTTTTTT. Translation: CASSLASGANEKLFF.

The rearrangement uses TRBV6-2 or TRBV6-3 and TRBJ1-4, with 7 bases lining up with TRBD1. The trim removed 5 bases at V and 5 bases at J, leaving 8 bases unmatched. CDR1 and CDR2 from the germline V gene are MNHEY and SVGEGT. CDR3 length equals 15 residues. The CDR3 sequence is CASSPPGQMNEKLFF. For the CDR3, the DNA is TGTGCCAGCAGTCCGCCGGGACAGATGAATGAAAAACTGTTTTTT.

Worth noting for this clone: The junction differs from germline at one of its ends, possibly a read error. The chain employs TRBV7-8 and TRBJ1-1; D is perhaps TRBD1 (6 bases). The CDR3 loop spans 13 amino acids. Germline values: CDR1 SGHVS, CDR2 FQNEAQ. CDR3 in DNA: TGTGCCAGCAGCTCCGGACGGGACACCGAAGCTTTCTTT. The encoded protein is CASSSGRDTEAFF.

This clone was observed a handful of times. The sample contains more than one DNA sequence encoding this CDR3. CDR3 nucleotides: TGTGCCAGCAGTTTTGGAGAAAACACTGAAGCTTTCTTT. It is translated as CASSFGENTEAFF. This rearrangement joins TRBV12-3 or TRBV12-4 to TRBJ1-1; D is undetermined. There are 13 residues in the CDR3. The V gene lost 3 bases and the J gene lost 2 bases, with 7 bases spanning the gap.

This chain links TRBV7-9 with TRBJ2-1; 10 bases agree with TRBD2. V shed 5 bases and J 7 bases; nucleotides not matched to a gene: 8. Germline V CDR1 and CDR2: SEHNR, FQNEAQ (reference sequence). The CDR3 runs to 15 residues. CDR3 sequence reads: CASSLSGGFGNEQFF. The CDR3 DNA reads TGTGCCAGCAGCCTTAGCGGGGGGTTTGGTAATGAGCAGTTCTTC.

The chain carries TRBV5-4 and TRBJ1-6; no firm D call. Trimming removed 2 bases at V and 6 bases at J, with 3 bases between. CDR1 SGHNT and CDR2 YYREEE come from the germline V gene (reference sequence). The CDR3 runs 12 residues. The CDR3 spells CASSFSNSPLHF. DNA of the CDR3: TGTGCCAGCAGCTTTAGTAATTCACCCCTCCACTTT. The whole variable domain, remainder taken from reference TRBV5-4 and TRBJ1-6, is ETGVTQSPTHLIKTRGQQVTLRCSSQSGHNTVSWYQQALGQGPQFIFQYYREEENGRGNFPPRFSGLQFPNYSSELNVNALELDDSALYLCASSFSNSPLHFGNGTRLTVT.

V is TRBV5-6 and J is TRBJ1-3; no firm D call. V lost 0 bases to trimming and J lost 6 bases, with 4 bases between them. Germline V gene data show CDR1 as SGHDT and CDR2 as YYEEEE. This CDR3 region has 12 residues. The CDR3 DNA sequence: TGTGCCAGCAGCTTGGTAGAAAACACCATATATTTT. Its protein product is CASSLVENTIYF.

This chain links TRBV3-1 (or the pseudogene TRBV3-2) with TRBJ2-4, with D possibly matching TRBD2 (5 bases). V lost 3 bases and J 5 bases, leaving 14 bases between the germline ends. CDR1 and CDR2 (germline): LGHDT, YNNKEL (reference sequence). The CDR3 is 15 residues long. The CDR3 reads CASSQTPRVQNIQYF. The CDR3 DNA reads TGTGCCAGCAGCCAGACCCCGCGGGTCCAAAACATTCAGTACTTC.

V is TRBV12-3 or TRBV12-4 and J is TRBJ2-7, with D tentatively TRBD2 (5 bases). V was clipped by 1 base and J by 6 bases, with 10 bases between them. The CDR3 loop spans 13 amino acids. The CDR3 DNA reads TGTGCCAGCAGTTTAGGGCGGGTGGGCGAGCAGTACTTC. This codes for CASSLGRVGEQYF.

This chain connects TRBV30 to TRBJ2-2; TRBD1 might be the D (5 bases). Trimming shortened V by 3 bases and J by 4 bases, and 15 bases separated the two germline ends. Germline V gene data show CDR1 as GTSNPN and CDR2 as SVGIG (reference sequence). This CDR3 spans 15 amino acids. CDR3 residues: CAWRQTRVGTGELFF. The CDR3 DNA sequence: TGTGCCTGGAGACAAACCAGGGTAGGCACCGGGGAGCTGTTTTTT.

The chain employs TRBV9 and TRBJ2-3, with 12 bases that match TRBD2. The V and J ends lost 1 base and 5 bases, in that order; junction bases with no gene match: 8. The CDR3 is made up of 17 amino acids. Germline CDR1 is SGDLS and CDR2 is YYNGEE. CDR3 DNA: TGTGCCAGCAGCGTACCTCCGACTAGCGGGAGTGTAGATACGCAGTATTTT. Translating it yields CASSVPPTSGSVDTQYF.

Only a few counts were recorded for this clone. This chain uses TRBV24-1 with TRBJ2-1; TRBD2 agrees at 9 bases. The germline V gene encodes CDR1 KGHDR and CDR2 SFDVKD. The CDR3 length is 16 residues. With V trimmed by 2 bases and J by 6 bases, 7 bases remained unmatched. Here the CDR3 reads CATSDWGGGDRNEQFF. The CDR3 nucleotides are TGTGCCACCAGTGATTGGGGCGGGGGGGATCGCAATGAGCAGTTCTTC.

The V call is TRBV24-1, the J call TRBJ2-2, with TRBD1 matching 7 bases. The CDR3 is 16 residues long. Germline CDR1 and CDR2: KGHDR and SFDVKD. Losses at the gene ends were 9 bases for V and 7 bases for J; bases not matched to a gene: 16. The CDR3 DNA reads TGTGCCACCTCCCCAAACCCGAGAGGGGGCGACGGGGAGCTGTTTTTT. Its translation: CATSPNPRGGDGELFF.

The rearrangement links TRBV28 to TRBJ2-7, with D possibly matching TRBD1 (6 bases). The CDR3 has 16 amino acids. Germline lookup yields CDR1 MDHEN and CDR2 SYDVKM. Trimming shortened V by 6 bases and J by 5 bases, and 23 bases separated the two germline ends. The CDR3 protein is CASSGTGSFWENEQYF. The CDR3 DNA is TGTGCCAGCAGCGGCACAGGGTCGTTTTGGGAGAACGAGCAGTACTTC.

The chain recombines TRBV30 with TRBJ2-5; D perhaps matches TRBD1 (6 bases). CDR1 is GTSNPN and CDR2 is SVGIG in the germline V gene (reference sequence). Trimming removed 1 base at V and 7 bases at J, with 19 bases between. The CDR3 runs to 15 residues. CDR3 loop: CAWSGAGVTSGTQYF. The CDR3 bases are TGTGCCTGGAGTGGGGCAGGGGTAACCAGCGGGACCCAGTACTTC.

V gene TRBV19 combines with J gene TRBJ1-5; D gene uncertain. The V end was cut by 1 base, the J end by 6 bases, with 16 bases between. CDR1 and CDR2 (germline): LNHDA, SQIVND (reference sequence). The CDR3 totals 16 residues. CDR3: CASSIAHGVVGQPQHF. CDR3 in DNA: TGTGCCAGTAGTATAGCCCACGGGGTTGTCGGTCAGCCCCAGCATTTT.

This clone was recorded only once. V gene TRBV9 combines with J gene TRBJ1-2, with 7 positions matching TRBD1. Germline V gene lookup returns CDR1 SGDLS and CDR2 YYNGEE. The CDR3 sequence is 14 residues long. J lost 5 bases, V lost 2 bases, and 6 bases had no gene match. The CDR3 sequence is CASSVAGQTYGYTF. DNA for the CDR3: TGTGCCAGCAGCGTTGCGGGACAGACTTATGGCTACACCTTC.

The chain recombines TRBV4-3 with TRBJ1-2, with 9 nucleotides matching TRBD1. CDR3 length equals 17 residues. In germline, CDR1 is LGHNA, CDR2 YSLEER. With V trimmed by 3 bases and J by 2 bases, 10 bases remained unmatched. CDR3 region: CASSHGTGSKGNYGYTF. The CDR3, as DNA: TGCGCCAGCAGCCATGGGACAGGGTCTAAGGGGAACTATGGCTACACCTTC.

The chain carries TRBV9 and TRBJ2-7; the D gene is possibly TRBD1 (6 bases). V dropped 4 bases and J dropped 2 bases, with 16 bases sitting between them. The CDR3 is 15 residues long. Germline V lookup: CDR1 SGDLS, CDR2 YYNGEE. CDR3 sequence reads: CASSPRGNRAYEQYF. The CDR3 DNA sequence: TGTGCCAGCAGCCCCCGTGGGAACAGGGCCTACGAGCAGTACTTC. The full variable domain, in which reference TRBV9 and TRBJ2-7 provide the parts outside the CDR3, is DSGVTQTPKHLITATGQRVTLRCSPRSGDLSVYWYQQSLDQGLQFLIQYYNGEERAKGNILERFSAQQFPDLHSELNLSSLELGDSALYFCASSPRGNRAYEQYFGPGTRLTVT.

The chain combines TRBV30 with TRBJ1-4; TRBD1 is a possible D gene (6 bases). This CDR3 is 16 amino acids long. The germline V gene encodes CDR1 GTSNPN and CDR2 SVGIG (reference sequence). Trimming pared 1 base from V and 2 bases from J, leaving 14 bases between. The CDR3 loop reads CAWSAGGAGTNEKLFF. The DNA for the CDR3 is TGTGCCTGGAGTGCGGGGGGGGCAGGCACTAATGAAAAACTGTTTTTT.